These 23 T cell receptor beta chains were sequenced from one sample in a study of T-cell memory formation after mild COVID-19. TCRdb reprocessed the 5' RACE reads with MiXCR, giving one entry per CDR3 protein. The sample yields more than 150,000 distinct CDR3 sequences, around 18% seen once. Sequenced material: PBMCs or a T cell subset sorted from them (not recorded which). These receptors were taken from a man aged 18 to 29 who had mild COVID-19 (a few samples of this study predate the infection). Cell type and time point are not known.

There are a few counts of this clonotype. The rearrangement uses TRBV20-1 and TRBJ2-3; possibly TRBD2 for D (5 bases). Germline CDR1 and CDR2: DFQATT and SNEGSKA (reference sequence). V gave up 3 bases and J gave up 6 bases, with 16 bases separating them. This CDR3 comprises 14 residues. The CDR3 loop reads CSARNDYPGDTQYF. The CDR3 DNA reads as TGCAGTGCTAGGAATGACTACCCCGGCGATACGCAGTATTTT.

The chain is built from TRBV7-8 and TRBJ2-5; a weak D match, TRBD1 (5 bases). Per the germline V gene, CDR1 is SGHVS and CDR2 is FQNEAQ. The CDR3 sequence is 13 residues long. V lost 1 base, J lost 7 bases, and 10 bases lay in between. CDR3 loop: CASSLGGQGTQYF. CDR3 DNA: TGTGCCAGCAGCTTAGGGGGCCAGGGGACCCAGTACTTC.

This CDR3 is CASTPPTSGDTQYF. As DNA, the CDR3 is TGTGCCAGCACCCCTCCGACCTCAGGAGATACGCAGTATTTT. The chain employs TRBV6-2 or TRBV6-3 and TRBJ2-3; D uncertain. From germline, CDR1 is MNHEY and CDR2 SVGEGT. V was cut by 7 bases and J by 5 bases, with 16 bases left in between. The length of the CDR3 is 14 residues.

This clonotype has just a few counts. The chain joins TRBV6-6 to TRBJ2-7; D remains unclear. With 0 bases removed from V and 4 bases from J, the gap between germline ends came to 10 bases. The CDR3 runs 14 residues. Germline assignment: CDR1 MNHNY and CDR2 SVGAGI (reference sequence). For the CDR3, the DNA is TGTGCCAGCAGTTACTCGATCAGGTCGTACGAGCAGTACTTC. Protein product: CASSYSIRSYEQYF.

The chain employs TRBV9 and TRBJ1-2; no clear D gene. Looked up from germline, CDR1 is SGDLS and CDR2 is YYNGEE. V was shortened by 4 bases and J by 2 bases, with 9 bases between the two germline ends. The CDR3 is 13 residues long. The CDR3 DNA sequence: TGTGCCAGCAGCCGGACGGGGAACTATGGCTACACCTTC. It specifies CASSRTGNYGYTF.

V is TRBV6-6 and J is TRBJ2-7; D gene uncertain. Germline V lookup: CDR1 MNHNY, CDR2 SVGAGI (reference sequence). The V end lost 2 bases, the J end lost 6 bases, and 5 bases lay between the germline ends. The CDR3 runs to 11 residues. This chain's CDR3 is CASSYKAEQYV. The DNA for the CDR3 is TGTGCCAGCAGTTACAAGGCCGAGCAGTACGTC.

This clonotype came up a few times. The J gene is TRBJ1-2, the V gene TRBV7-2; a weak D match, TRBD1 (5 bases). Germline V gives CDR1 SGHTA, CDR2 FQGNSA. The CDR3 contains 16 residues. V lost 6 bases, J lost 0 bases, and 17 bases lay in between. CDR3 amino acids: CASSTVAGIPNYGYTF. In DNA form, the CDR3 reads TGTGCCAGCAGTACTGTAGCAGGGATCCCTAACTATGGCTACACCTTC.

This clonotype was counted between two and nine times. J is TRBJ2-3 and V is TRBV10-3; 9 bases agree with TRBD1. Per the germline V gene, CDR1 is ENHRY and CDR2 is SYGVKD. This CDR3 region has 14 residues. The ends lost 6 bases at V and 4 bases at J; junction bases unmatched: 5. CDR3 residues: CAIRKQGAADTQYF. In nucleotides, the CDR3 is TGTGCCATCAGAAAACAGGGGGCCGCAGATACGCAGTATTTT.

In this sample, this clonotype turned up a few times. The chain uses TRBV12-3 or TRBV12-4 and TRBJ1-3; no clear D gene. The CDR3 runs 12 residues. Trimming cost V 7 bases and J 0 bases, with 4 bases left between them. The chain's CDR3 is CASTNSGNTIYF. In DNA form, the CDR3 reads TGTGCCAGCACCAACTCTGGAAACACCATATATTTT.

There are a few counts of this clonotype. The genes are TRBV6-5 and TRBJ1-1, with D perhaps matching TRBD1 (5 bases). Germline CDR1 is MNHEY and CDR2 is SVGAGI. The CDR3 length is 14 residues. V gave up 8 bases and J gave up 3 bases, with 16 bases separating them. CDR3 amino acids: CASHGGGSDTEAFF. CDR3 bases: TGTGCCAGCCACGGGGGGGGGTCAGACACTGAAGCTTTCTTT.

A few counts support this clonotype. This chain uses TRBV4-3 with TRBJ1-5, with a weak D call TRBD1 (6 bases). The CDR3 has 16 residues. CDR1 and CDR2 from the germline V gene are LGHNA and YSLEER. V was pared by 4 bases and J by 4 bases, with 17 bases between. CDR3 region: CASSLDLDRRNQPQHF. CDR3 in DNA: TGCGCCAGCAGCCTCGATTTAGACAGGCGAAATCAGCCCCAGCATTTT.

The J gene is TRBJ1-1, the V gene TRBV11-2; 8 bases align to TRBD1. Trimming at V came to 6 bases and at J to 3 bases, leaving 6 bases not matched to a gene. Per germline, CDR1 SGHAT and CDR2 FQNNGV. CDR3 length equals 14 residues. CDR3 in DNA: TGTGCCAGCAGGAACCGGGACAGGCACACTGAAGCTTTCTTT. This codes for CASRNRDRHTEAFF.

V gene TRBV11-2 combines with J gene TRBJ2-1; a possible D gene is TRBD2 (5 bases). The CDR3 covers 15 residues. CDR1 and CDR2 from the germline V gene are SGHAT and FQNNGV. V lost 5 bases and J lost 7, with 18 bases in between. The CDR3 sequence is CASSPTAGSLNEQFF. The CDR3 DNA follows: TGTGCCAGCAGCCCGACGGCGGGCTCGTTAAATGAGCAGTTCTTC.

This clonotype was seen only a few times. This chain uses TRBV11-2 with TRBJ1-5; the D is unclear. Trimming left V 0 bases short and J 6 bases short, with 6 bases between. CDR3 length equals 13 residues. Germline V gene data show CDR1 as SGHAT and CDR2 as FQNNGV. CDR3 residues: CASSLETGQPQHF. The CDR3, as DNA: TGTGCCAGCAGCTTAGAAACGGGTCAGCCCCAGCATTTT.

The chain joins TRBV7-6 to TRBJ2-1, with D uncertain. This CDR3 has 11 amino acids. Trimming took off 5 bases at V and 13 bases at J, with 12 bases between the two ends. Germline V gene sequence: CDR1 SGHVS, CDR2 FNYEAQ. The CDR3 reads CASSPSGPQFF. The CDR3 nucleotides read TGTGCCAGCAGCCCTAGTGGGCCCCAGTTCTTC.

The CDR3 protein is CASRRTAATEAFF. The DNA for the CDR3 is TGTGCCAGCAGACGGACGGCCGCCACTGAAGCTTTCTTT. V is TRBV5-5 and J is TRBJ1-1; D ambiguous. CDR3 length equals 13 residues. The V gene lost 5 bases and the J gene lost 4 bases, with 12 bases spanning the gap. In germline, CDR1 is SGHKS, CDR2 YYEKEE (reference sequence).

This clonotype has more than one count but fewer than ten. V usage is TRBV4-3 and J usage is TRBJ2-2; no reliable D call. Deletions cut 0 bases from V and 3 bases from J, with 11 bases between. This CDR3 contains 16 residues. Germline-derived CDR1 and CDR2 are LGHNA and YSLEER. CDR3 in DNA: TGCGCCAGCAGCCAAGAAAGGGAAAGGGACACCGGGGAGCTGTTTTTT. Protein product: CASSQERERDTGELFF.

The chain carries TRBV10-3 and TRBJ2-5, with TRBD1 as a possible D gene (6 bases). The CDR3 is 15 amino acids. Germline V gene sequence: CDR1 ENHRY, CDR2 SYGVKD. V was pared by 3 bases and J by 6 bases, with 17 bases between. CDR3 protein: CAISEGGTGGQTQYF. The CDR3 DNA reads TGTGCCATCAGTGAAGGGGGTACAGGTGGCCAGACCCAGTACTTC.

This sequence joins TRBV4-2 and TRBJ1-1; D gene uncertain. This CDR3 region has 14 residues. Germline V lookup: CDR1 LGHNA, CDR2 YNFKEQ. Deletions cut 3 bases from V and 3 bases from J, with 11 bases between. In DNA form, the CDR3 reads TGTGCCAGCAGCCAGGAATCGCTCTACACTGAAGCTTTCTTT. Its translation: CASSQESLYTEAFF.

This chain uses TRBV20-1 with TRBJ1-4, with 7 bases matching TRBD1. Losses at the gene ends were 1 base for V and 7 bases for J; bases not matched to a gene: 3. CDR3 length: 13 amino acids. Germline lookup yields CDR1 DFQATT and CDR2 SNEGSKA (reference sequence). The DNA for the CDR3 is TGCAGTGCTAGAGCGGCAGGGGGTGAAAAACTGTTTTTT. Protein sequence: CSARAAGGEKLFF.

In its sample, this clonotype was seen a few times. The chain joins TRBV4-1 to TRBJ1-2; TRBD1 matches at 8 bases. V lost 6 bases to trimming and J lost 7 bases; unmatched junction nucleotides: 10. Germline CDR1 is MGHRA and CDR2 is YSYEKL. The CDR3 spans 14 residues. The CDR3 bases are TGCGCCAGCAGTCGGACAGGGTGGAGGAGTGGCTACACCTTC. Its protein is CASSRTGWRSGYTF.

The V call is TRBV4-3, the J call TRBJ2-7, with a possible D match to TRBD1 (6 bases). Looked up from germline, CDR1 is LGHNA and CDR2 is YSLEER. With 0 bases removed from V and 0 bases from J, the gap between germline ends came to 15 bases. This CDR3 region has 17 residues. The CDR3 region has the DNA TGCGCCAGCAGCCAAGATAGTACAGGGTCCAGCTCCTACGAGCAGTACTTC. This codes for CASSQDSTGSSSYEQYF.

A few counts support this clonotype. The DNA of the CDR3 is TGTGCCAGCAGCGAGGGGCCGGACAGGGGTTCCGGGGAGCTGTTTTTT. Amino acid sequence: CASSEGPDRGSGELFF. The chain links TRBV9 to TRBJ2-2, with 9 bases matching TRBD1. Losses at the gene ends were 3 bases for V and 6 bases for J; bases not matched to a gene: 9. The CDR3 covers 16 residues. Germline-derived CDR1 and CDR2 are SGDLS and YYNGEE.